Listed below are T cell receptor beta chains from one sample, sequenced in a study of radiotherapy plus CTLA-4 blockade in lung cancer. Data came from immunoSEQ multiplex PCR; TCRdb stores just in-frame clones and leaves some out. Counted here are approximately 35,000 clones, roughly 85% occurring once; the ten biggest clones make up 5% to 6%. The specimen comprised peripheral blood, sampled from a patient treated with radiotherapy plus ipilimumab. These receptor sequences come from a human donor with non-small cell lung cancer who had stable disease on radiotherapy plus ipilimumab. Both conserved end residues are part of each CDR3. Fields, in order: V gene, J gene, D gene, clone size, CDR3 length, CDR3 DNA, CDR3 protein. A D gene is named only where the DNA matches it firmly. Clone size is given for some rows only: seen once, a few or many times, or a class if the clone is expanded.

TRBV7-8	TRBJ1-4	NA	NA	14	TGTGCCAGCAGCCAGACAGCGACTAATGAAAAACTGTTTTTT	CASSQTATNEKLFF
TRBV6-5	TRBJ1-5	NA	NA	13	TGTGCCAGCAGTTGCTCGTCGGGGCAGCCCCAGCATTTT	CASSCSSGQPQHF
TRBV13	TRBJ1-1	NA	NA	14	TGTGCCAGCAGCTCCGGGGGGGTTGGAGTCTCGGCTTTCTTT	CASSSGGVGVSAFF
TRBV29-1	TRBJ1-2	TRBD1	NA	12	TGCAGCGTTGCAGGGGGCGTCTATGGCTACACCTTC	CSVAGGVYGYTF
TRBV19	TRBJ2-1	NA	few	13	TGTGCCAGTAGTATGCCAGGGGCCCGAGAGCAGTTCTTC	CASSMPGAREQFF
TRBV5-1	TRBJ2-7	TRBD2	NA	16	TGCGCCAGCAGCAACCGCCTAGCGGGCCTGTCGGCTGAGCAGTACTTC	CASSNRLAGLSAEQYF
TRBV5-1	TRBJ1-1	TRBD1	NA	12	TGCGCCAGCAGCTTGACAGGGGGAGAAGCTTTCTTT	CASSLTGGEAFF
TRBV18	TRBJ2-3	NA	NA	13	TGTGCCAGCTCACCAGAACAACAGGGTAGGCAGTATTTT	CASSPEQQGRQYF
TRBV10-2	TRBJ1-5	NA	NA	13	TGCGCCAGCAGTGAGTCGGGGGGTCAGCCCCAGCATTTT	CASSESGGQPQHF
TRBV27	TRBJ2-7	TRBD1	NA	14	TGTGCCAGCAGTATAAGGACAGGGGGCTACGAGCAGTACTTC	CASSIRTGGYEQYF
TRBV7-2	TRBJ2-1	TRBD1	NA	16	TGTGCCAGCTCCAGACGGACAGGGGGGGCCTACAATGAGCAGTTCTTC	CASSRRTGGAYNEQFF
TRBV5-1	TRBJ1-1	NA	few	13	TGCGCCAGCAGCTTGACGGTGAACACTGAAGCTTTCTTT	CASSLTVNTEAFF
TRBV14	TRBJ1-6	TRBD1	NA	16	TGTGCCAGCAGCCGTGGACAGGGGGTAATTAATTCACCCCTCCACTTT	CASSRGQGVINSPLHF
TRBV27	TRBJ1-5	TRBD1	NA	16	TGTGCCAGCAGTTTATCGGGACAGGGAGGTGGGCAGCCCCAGCATTTT	CASSLSGQGGGQPQHF
TRBV27	TRBJ1-5	NA	NA	12	TGTGCCAGCAGCCAATATCGAGGCAGGGCAGATTTT	CASSQYRGRADF
TRBV6-1	TRBJ2-7	TRBD2	NA	12	TGTGCCAGCATGGCTAGCGGATACGAGCAGTACTTC	CASMASGYEQYF
TRBV7-3	TRBJ2-3	TRBD2	NA	14	TGTGCCAGCAGCCCCCGACTAGCTGGAGATACGCAGTATTTT	CASSPRLAGDTQYF
TRBV2	TRBJ2-4	NA	NA	15	TGTGCCAGCAGTGAATATTCACTAGCCAAAAACATTCAGTACTTC	CASSEYSLAKNIQYF
TRBV5-1	TRBJ2-7	TRBD1	NA	15	TGCGCCAGCAGCGGACAGGGGCGTGACTCCTACGAGCAGTACTTC	CASSGQGRDSYEQYF
TRBV2	TRBJ2-7	NA	NA	13	TGTGCCAGCAGGGGGACACGAACCTACGAGCAGTACTTC	CASRGTRTYEQYF
TRBV19	TRBJ1-1	NA	NA	14	TGTGCCAGTAGTATAGGCAGGGCTTCCACTGAAGCTTTCTTT	CASSIGRASTEAFF
TRBV19	TRBJ2-4	TRBD1	large	17	TGTGCCAGTAGCCTGCCGGGACAGGTATTAGCCAAAAACATTCAGTACTTC	CASSLPGQVLAKNIQYF
TRBV30	TRBJ2-3	TRBD2	NA	16	TGTGCCTGGAGTGTACTAGGTAGCGGGCGGACAGATACGCAGTATTTT	CAWSVLGSGRTDTQYF
TRBV9	TRBJ2-7	TRBD1	NA	14	TGTGCCAGCAGCGTAGAGGGGACAGGGGGCGAGCAGTACTTC	CASSVEGTGGEQYF
TRBV5-1	TRBJ2-1	NA	NA	12	TGCGCCAGCAGTTATGACTATTCCGAGCAGTTCTTC	CASSYDYSEQFF
TRBV6-4	TRBJ2-1	TRBD2	NA	15	TGTGCCAGCAGCGAGGGACTAGCGGGAGGCAATGAGCAGTTCTTC	CASSEGLAGGNEQFF
TRBV18	TRBJ2-1	NA	NA	15	TGTGCCAGCTGGTCGGGGGTGATTTCCTACAATGAGCAGTTCTTC	CASWSGVISYNEQFF